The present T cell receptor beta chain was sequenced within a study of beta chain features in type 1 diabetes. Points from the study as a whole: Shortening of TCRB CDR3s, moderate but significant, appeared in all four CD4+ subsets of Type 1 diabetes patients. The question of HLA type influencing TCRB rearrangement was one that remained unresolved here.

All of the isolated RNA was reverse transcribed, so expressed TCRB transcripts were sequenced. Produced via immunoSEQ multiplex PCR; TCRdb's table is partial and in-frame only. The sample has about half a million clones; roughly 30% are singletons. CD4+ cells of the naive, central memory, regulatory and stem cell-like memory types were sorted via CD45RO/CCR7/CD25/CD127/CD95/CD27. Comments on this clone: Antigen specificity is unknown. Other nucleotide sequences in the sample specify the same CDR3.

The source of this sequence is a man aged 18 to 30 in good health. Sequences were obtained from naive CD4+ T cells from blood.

The CDR3 reads CASSLSGRTDTQYF. CDR3 bases: TGTGCCAGCAGCTTAAGCGGGAGAACAGATACGCAGTATTTT. V usage is TRBV7-2 and J usage is TRBJ2-3, with TRBD2 identical over 8 bases. V shed 2 bases and J 3 bases; nucleotides not matched to a gene: 1. Germline V gene data show CDR1 as SGHTA and CDR2 as FQGNSA. The CDR3 contains 14 residues.